These 10 T cell receptor beta chains were all obtained from the same sample, sequenced in a study of T cell clonality in common variable immunodeficiency (dated by TCRdb to 2015 to 2017). Beyond this particular receptor, the publication reports: CVID TCRbeta sequences reportedly showed fewer deletions and N-nucleotide insertions and lacked highly modified clones with 13 or more V deletions.

These receptors lack a known antigen. Library construction relied on the immunoSEQ multiplex PCR assay. This is the immuneACCESS table as TCRdb keeps it, with only in-frame sequences that have V and J called. A part of the clones is gone; compared with another copy, unresolved V genes explain less than half, and the rest is unexplained. With under 40,000 clones recorded, this sample contains no clone counted only once. The leading ten clones occupy roughly 5.6% of the sample. Sequencing input: peripheral blood mononuclear cells. These receptors all come from a human donor with common variable immunodeficiency.

Many counts were recorded for this clone. Read data end 3 residues before the CDR3 end; the end is taken from the germline J gene. The V and J genes are TRBV5-1 and TRBJ2-7, with 7 nucleotides matching TRBD1. Germline assignment: CDR1 SGHRS and CDR2 YFSETQ. The CDR3 is made up of 12 amino acids. J was trimmed by 6 bases and V by 5 bases; bases with no gene match: 5. The part of the CDR3 DNA that was read is TGCGCCAGCAGTCATGACAGGGCCGAG. Translating gives CASSHDRAE. In full, the CDR3 is CASSHDRAEQYF. The complete variable domain, with remaining parts taken from reference TRBV5-1 and TRBJ2-7, reads KAGVTQTPRYLIKTRGQQVTLSCSPISGHRSVSWYQQTPGQGLQFLFEYFSETQRNKGNFPGRFSGRQFSNSRSEMNVSTLELGDSALYLCASSHDRAEQYFGPGTRLTVT.

As regards this clone: The CDR3 goes on 3 residues after the read ends, and that part is filled in from the germline J gene. The chain couples TRBV18 to TRBJ1-6, with D unclear. The ends were cut back, 2 bases at V and 8 bases at J, with 10 bases in the middle. CDR1 is KGHSH and CDR2 is LQKENI in the germline V gene. The CDR3 runs to 14 residues. The CDR3 sequence is CASSPEGYDSPLHF. CDR3 bases read: TGTGCCAGCTCACCAGAAGGGTACGATTCACCC.

Worth noting for this clone: The read stops 3 residues short of the end of the CDR3; the missing end is completed from the germline J gene. The J gene is TRBJ1-1, the V gene TRBV7-8, with TRBD1 matching 9 bases. Germline V gene sequence: CDR1 SGHVS, CDR2 FQNEAQ. J lost 6 bases, V lost 5 bases, and 13 bases had no gene match. The CDR3 totals 16 residues. The part of the CDR3 DNA that was read is TGTGCCAGCAGCCCTCGGACAGGGGTCTTTTTCGCTGAA. Amino acids: CASSPRTGVFFAE. The entire CDR3 sequence reads CASSPRTGVFFAEAFF.

As regards this clone: From the germline J gene comes the end of the CDR3, since the read stops 3 residues before it. This chain connects TRBV2 to TRBJ2-5, with 10 bases matching TRBD2. The CDR3 loop spans 14 amino acids. Germline values: CDR1 SNHLY, CDR2 FYNNEI. V dropped 6 bases and J dropped 3; count of bases not matched to a gene: 4. The CDR3 spells CASSPGTSEETQYF. The sequenced part of the CDR3 DNA is TGTGCCAGCAGCCCCGGGACTAGCGAAGAGACC.

Note on this clone: The read ends 3 residues before the CDR3 terminus; that terminus is restored from the germline J gene. V usage is TRBV19 and J usage is TRBJ1-5, with 8 bases aligning to TRBD1. V shed 7 bases, J shed 2 bases, and the junction held 13 bases outside the gene matches. Looked up from germline, CDR1 is LNHDA and CDR2 is SQIVND (reference sequence). CDR3 length: 17 amino acids. CDR3 protein: CASKGSGNRGGNQPQHF. The CDR3 bases that were read are TGTGCCAGTAAAGGGTCGGGAAACAGGGGGGGCAATCAGCCC.

A remark on this clone: The CDR3 is cut off 3 residues early in the read; its end comes from the germline J gene. This sequence joins TRBV7-2 and TRBJ1-5, with D perhaps matching TRBD1 (6 bases). Germline V CDR1 and CDR2: SGHTA, FQGNSA. There are 15 residues in the CDR3. The V end was cut by 5 bases, the J end by 3 bases, with 14 bases between. The sequenced CDR3 bases are TGTGCCAGCAGCGATCCGGACAGCCCCAATCAGCCC. The encoded protein is CASSDPDSPNQP. The CDR3 in full is CASSDPDSPNQPQHF. Full variable domain (outside the CDR3, taken from reference TRBV7-2 and TRBJ1-5): GAGVSQSPSNKVTEKGKDVELRCDPISGHTALYWYRQSLGQGLEFLIYFQGNSAPDKSGLPSDRFSAERTGGSVSTLTIQRTQQEDSAVYLCASSDPDSPNQPQHFGDGTRLSIL.

This clone was detected only a few times. The sequenced fragment ends 3 residues before the CDR3 boundary, so the rest is inferred from the germline J gene. The chain uses TRBV19 and TRBJ2-7; 8 bases are a match to TRBD2. The CDR3 consists of 16 residues. Germline CDR1 LNHDA, CDR2 SQIVND (reference sequence). J was trimmed by 3 bases and V by 7 bases; bases with no gene match: 14. Partial CDR3 DNA: TGTGCCAGTACTCTGGTCGGGGGGGCGCTCTTCTACGAG. This gives the protein CASTLVGGALFYE. The whole CDR3 is CASTLVGGALFYEQYF. Full variable domain (outside the CDR3, taken from reference TRBV19 and TRBJ2-7): DGGITQSPKYLFRKEGQNVTLSCEQNLNHDAMYWYRQDPGQGLRLIYYSQIVNDFQKGDIAEGYSVSREKKESFPLTVTSAQKNPTAFYLCASTLVGGALFYEQYFGPGTRLTVT.

Turning to this clone: With the read ending 3 residues before the CDR3 end, the germline J gene is used to fill in that end. This rearrangement joins TRBV11-2 to TRBJ2-5, with TRBD2 identical over 8 bases. Trimming at V came to 3 bases and at J to 3 bases, leaving 6 bases not matched to a gene. The CDR3 is 15 residues long. Germline loops: CDR1 SGHAT, CDR2 FQNNGV. Incomplete CDR3 DNA: TGTGCCAGCAGCTTTAGTAGCGGGACTAAAGAGACC. This encodes CASSFSSGTKET. The entire CDR3 is CASSFSSGTKETQYF.

With regard to this clone: The CDR3 is cut off 3 residues early in the read; its end comes from the germline J gene. The chain couples TRBV18 to TRBJ1-6; 8 nucleotides line up with TRBD1. V shed 5 bases, J shed 10 bases, and the junction held 10 bases outside the gene matches. This CDR3 region has 15 residues. The germline CDR1 and CDR2 sequences are KGHSH and LQKENI. The CDR3 loop reads CASSAGQGRGSPLHF. CDR3 bases read: TGTGCCAGCTCAGCCGGACAGGGCCGGGGATCACCC.

There are a few counts of this clone. The read gets to within 3 residues of the CDR3 end, and the germline J gene fills in the rest. The chain joins TRBV7-9 to TRBJ1-4; D is unresolved. The germline V gene has CDR1 SEHNR and CDR2 FQNEAQ (reference sequence). The CDR3 sequence is 14 residues long. Trimming shortened V by 3 bases and J by 7 bases, and 12 bases separated the two germline ends. CDR3 bases read: TGTGCCAGCAGCTTTGGGTTAAGCGGTGAAAAA. It specifies CASSFGLSGEK. The CDR3 reads in full as CASSFGLSGEKLFF.